This T cell receptor (beta chain) was profiled in a study of shared clonotypes between healthy human individuals. Points on this clone: Its antigen is unidentified.

Assay used: immunoSEQ multiplex PCR; TCRdb lists only in-frame clones, some missing. The table records 700,000 or so clones, more than 70% of them present only once. The study drew its donors from healthy HIV-negative adults without recent acute infections or vaccinations. Study-wide results and limits: Naive CD4 clonotypes overlapped across a few donors at around 4.8%.

The CDR3 has 13 amino acids. Germline V gene sequence: CDR1 SGHRS, CDR2 YFSETQ. V lost 5 bases and J lost 2, with 10 bases in between. The sequence was obtained from a young woman in good health. The V and J genes are TRBV5-1 and TRBJ1-1, with unresolved D. Sequenced sample: memory CD4+ T cells sorted from blood. Subset here: CD45RA-negative fraction. The CDR3 nucleotides read TGCGCCAGCAGATGGGGATCAAACACTGAAGCTTTCTTT. Protein product: CASRWGSNTEAFF.